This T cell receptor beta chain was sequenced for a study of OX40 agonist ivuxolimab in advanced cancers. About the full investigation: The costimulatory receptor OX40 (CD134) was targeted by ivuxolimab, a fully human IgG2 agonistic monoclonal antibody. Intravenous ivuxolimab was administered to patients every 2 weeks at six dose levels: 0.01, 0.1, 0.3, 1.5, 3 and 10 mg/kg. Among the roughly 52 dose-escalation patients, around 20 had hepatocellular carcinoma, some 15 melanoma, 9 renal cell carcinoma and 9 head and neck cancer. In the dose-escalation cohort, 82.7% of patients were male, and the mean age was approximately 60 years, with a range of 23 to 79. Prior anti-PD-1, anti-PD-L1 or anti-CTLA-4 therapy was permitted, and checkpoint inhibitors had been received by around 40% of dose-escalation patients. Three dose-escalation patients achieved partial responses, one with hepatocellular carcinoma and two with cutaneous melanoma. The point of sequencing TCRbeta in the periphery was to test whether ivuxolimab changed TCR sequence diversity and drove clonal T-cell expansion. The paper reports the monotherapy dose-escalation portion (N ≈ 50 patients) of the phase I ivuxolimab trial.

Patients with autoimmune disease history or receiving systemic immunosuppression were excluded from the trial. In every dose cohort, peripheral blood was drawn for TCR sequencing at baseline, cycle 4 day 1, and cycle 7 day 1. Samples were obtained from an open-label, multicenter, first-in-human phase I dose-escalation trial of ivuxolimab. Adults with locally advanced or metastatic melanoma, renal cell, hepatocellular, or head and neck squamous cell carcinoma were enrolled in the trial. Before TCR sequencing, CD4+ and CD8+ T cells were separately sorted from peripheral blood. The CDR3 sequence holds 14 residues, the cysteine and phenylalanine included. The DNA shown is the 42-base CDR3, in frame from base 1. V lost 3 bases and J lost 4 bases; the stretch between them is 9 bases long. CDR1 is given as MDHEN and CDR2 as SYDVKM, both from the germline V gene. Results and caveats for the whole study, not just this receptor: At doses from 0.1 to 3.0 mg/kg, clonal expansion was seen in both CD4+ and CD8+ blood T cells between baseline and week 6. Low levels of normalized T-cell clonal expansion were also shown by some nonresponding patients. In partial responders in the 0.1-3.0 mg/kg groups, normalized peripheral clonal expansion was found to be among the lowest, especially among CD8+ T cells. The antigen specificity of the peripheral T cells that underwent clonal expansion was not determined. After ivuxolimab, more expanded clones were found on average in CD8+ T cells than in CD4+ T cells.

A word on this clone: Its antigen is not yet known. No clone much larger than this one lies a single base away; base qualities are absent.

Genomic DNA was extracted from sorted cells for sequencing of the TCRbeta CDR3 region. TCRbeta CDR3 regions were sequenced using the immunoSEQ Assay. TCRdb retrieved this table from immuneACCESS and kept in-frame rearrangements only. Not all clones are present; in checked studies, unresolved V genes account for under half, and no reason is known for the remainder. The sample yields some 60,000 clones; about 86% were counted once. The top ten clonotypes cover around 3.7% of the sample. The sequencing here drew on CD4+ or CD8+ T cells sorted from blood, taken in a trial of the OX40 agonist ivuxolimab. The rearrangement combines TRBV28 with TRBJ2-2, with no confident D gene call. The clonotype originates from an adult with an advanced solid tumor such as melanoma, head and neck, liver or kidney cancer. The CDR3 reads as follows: CASSFSQGTGELFF. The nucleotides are TGTGCCAGCAGTTTCTCCCAAGGCACCGGGGAGCTGTTTTTT.